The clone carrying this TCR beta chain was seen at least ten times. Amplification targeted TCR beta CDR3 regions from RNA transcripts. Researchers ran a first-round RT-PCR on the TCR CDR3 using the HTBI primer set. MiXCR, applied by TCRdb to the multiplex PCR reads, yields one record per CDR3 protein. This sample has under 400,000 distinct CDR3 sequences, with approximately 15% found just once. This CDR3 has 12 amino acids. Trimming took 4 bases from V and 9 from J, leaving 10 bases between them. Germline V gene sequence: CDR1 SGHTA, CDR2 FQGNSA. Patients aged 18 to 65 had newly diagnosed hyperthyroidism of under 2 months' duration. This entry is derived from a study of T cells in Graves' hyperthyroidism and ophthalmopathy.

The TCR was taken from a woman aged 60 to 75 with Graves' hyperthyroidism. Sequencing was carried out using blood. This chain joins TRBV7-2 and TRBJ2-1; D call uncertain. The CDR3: CASSSKFFEQFF. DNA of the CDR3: TGTGCCAGCAGCTCTAAGTTCTTTGAGCAGTTCTTC.